The next 7 T cell receptor beta chains were all read from a single sample in a study of cytomegalovirus exposure and HLA in healthy donors. PCR used 60 Vbeta primers and 13 Jbeta primers. The data were produced by immunoSEQ multiplex PCR, yet TCRdb's version contains in-frame clones alone and is incomplete. The sample yields under 300,000 clones, roughly four fifths seen once. The sequencing sample was made of PBMCs. These receptors were taken from a woman in her sixties or seventies in good health and CMV-seropositive.

V gene TRBV28 combines with J gene TRBJ2-7, with 7 bases identical to TRBD2. The CDR3 runs 17 residues. J was trimmed by 3 bases and V by 5 bases; bases with no gene match: 16. Germline CDR1 and CDR2: MDHEN and SYDVKM. In nucleotides, the CDR3 is TGTGCCAGCAGTCCCCTCCCGAGGCGGGAGAGGCTCTACGAGCAGTACTTC. This codes for CASSPLPRRERLYEQYF. Together with reference TRBV28 and TRBJ2-7, the CDR3 gives the full variable domain: DVKVTQSSRYLVKRTGEKVFLECVQDMDHENMFWYRQDPGLGLRLIYFSYDVKMKEKGDIPEGYSVSREKKERFSLILESASTNQTSMYLCASSPLPRRERLYEQYFGPGTRLTVT.

In the case of this clone: Distinct nucleotide sequences in the sample also encode this CDR3. V usage is TRBV18 and J usage is TRBJ2-7, with no clear D. Germline V gene data show CDR1 as KGHSH and CDR2 as LQKENI. This CDR3 has 13 residues. V lost 3 bases and J 0 bases, leaving 6 bases between the germline ends. CDR3 region: CASSPPSSYEQYF. The CDR3 DNA reads TGTGCCAGCTCACCTCCGAGCTCCTACGAGCAGTACTTC.

The chain combines TRBV6-4 with TRBJ2-1; TRBD2 matches at 8 bases. CDR1 MRHNA and CDR2 SNTAGT come from the germline V gene. CDR3 length equals 16 residues. The J segment lost 4 bases and the V segment lost 8 bases, leaving 13 bases of the junction unmatched. The CDR3 bases are TGTGCCAGCCGAAAGGAGAGCGGGAGCCCGTACAATGAGCAGTTCTTC. Residues: CASRKESGSPYNEQFF.

The V gene is TRBV14, the J gene TRBJ1-1; D call uncertain. CDR3 size: 15 residues. CDR1 and CDR2 from the germline V gene are SGHDN and FVKESK. V lost 2 bases to trimming and J lost 10 bases, with 20 bases between them. The CDR3 bases are TGTGCCAGCAGCCAATTATTGGGGTCGAGAGGAGGAGCTTTCTTT. It codes for CASSQLLGSRGGAFF.

The V and J genes are TRBV19 and TRBJ1-1; D may be TRBD1 (5 bases). Trimming shortened V by 6 bases and J by 4 bases, and 15 bases separated the two germline ends. Per germline, CDR1 LNHDA and CDR2 SQIVND (reference sequence). The CDR3 consists of 14 residues. CDR3 loop: CASSLTQGGTEAFF. In DNA form, the CDR3 reads TGTGCCAGTAGCCTCACCCAGGGCGGCACTGAAGCTTTCTTT.

The CDR3 sequence is CASSPRAAASYEQYF. The CDR3 DNA is TGTGCCAGCAGCCCACGTGCAGCGGCCTCCTACGAGCAGTACTTC. The chain is built from TRBV5-6 and TRBJ2-7, with D maybe TRBD2 (5 bases). V lost 4 bases to trimming and J lost 0 bases, with 14 bases between them. The CDR3 runs 15 residues. Per germline, CDR1 SGHDT and CDR2 YYEEEE.

The chain is built from TRBV19 and TRBJ2-7, with 9 bases that match TRBD1. V lost 5 bases, J lost 1 base, and 9 bases stayed unmatched. The germline V gene encodes CDR1 LNHDA and CDR2 SQIVND (reference sequence). The CDR3 totals 16 residues. The CDR3 DNA is TGTGCCAGTAGTTATACCTCACAGGGGGCATCCTACGAGCAGTACTTC. Translated, it gives CASSYTSQGASYEQYF.